This TCR beta chain was captured in a study of human T cells and chemical hapten exposure. Overall study context: TCR yield per sample varied, mainly due to pooled library volumes.

Study-wide findings and caveats: Controls had significantly fewer large CDR3 similarity clusters than were formed by expanded TCRs.

Concerning this clonotype: Its antigen is not identified.

Source study methods: Samples held a median of 95,638 TCRs, range about 20,000–690,600. TCRdb recomputed calls from the RACE reads with MiXCR, one row per CDR3 protein. The V and J calls come from TCRdb's annotation, not from the publication. The sample includes around 190,000 distinct CDR3 sequences, 20% to 25% of them seen just once. The time point here: patch test 1, 2 weeks after DPC sensitization. Treatment described: therapeutic diphenylcyclopropenone sensitization with weekly scalp DPC. Trimming pared 5 bases from V and 4 bases from J, leaving 11 bases between. The CDR3 is 13 residues long. The rearrangement uses TRBV12-3 or TRBV12-4 and TRBJ1-1, with D perhaps TRBD1 (5 bases). The sequencing here drew on whole blood, taken in connection with sensitization to the hapten diphenylcyclopropenone (DPC). This TCR came from a woman between 45 and 60 years old with alopecia areata. Some clones in this sample may be carry-over from other donors' samples. CDR3 sequence: CASSLPGPTEAFF. The CDR3, as DNA: TGTGCCAGCAGTCTACCGGGACCCACTGAAGCTTTCTTT.